This T cell receptor beta chain was obtained from a study of CD8+ T cells in alopecia areata (dated by TCRdb to about 2018). For the study in its entirety: Treated patients were enrolled in an open-label pilot trial of oral tofacitinib, 5 to 10 mg twice daily, for moderate-to-severe alopecia areata. TCRbeta CDR3 regions were amplified by immunoSEQ multiplex PCR with 35 Vbeta forward and 13 Jbeta reverse primers. Scalp clonality was compared across normal scalp (n=4), patchy alopecia areata scalp (n=8), and alopecia totalis/universalis scalp (n=8). The RNA source kit depended on sample type: the PAXgene miRNA kit for fixed scalp, the miRNeasy kit for PBMCs, and the RNeasy kit for mouse skin. Human TCRbeta sequencing covered scalp tissue and sorted CD4+ and CD8+ peripheral blood T cells from patchy and totalis/universalis alopecia areata patients and healthy controls. In both human patients and the C3H/HeJ mouse model, the study applied high-throughput TCRbeta sequencing to look at T cell clonal expansion in alopecia areata. Patients on tofacitinib were biopsied at baseline and after 4 and 24 weeks of treatment, and several of the patients also had a later scalp biopsy. Tofacitinib was administered for 6 to 18 months, and 6 months of follow-up off drug were then conducted to assess delayed response and recurrence. The investigation overall reported the following: Shared TCR sequences between patients were less evident than in mice, which may be partly attributable to HLA diversity in the patient population. Compared with normal scalp, lesional scalp, particularly in alopecia totalis/universalis, had higher clonality and more expanded CD8+ clones, which suggests antigenic drive. Resident alphabeta T cells in normal human skin are also sequenced, complicating scalp TCR repertoire analysis, unlike mouse skin dominated by gammadelta T cells.

A remark on this clone: It has no known antigen specificity. No per-base quality is available; no much larger clone lies one base away.

The library was prepared using the immunoSEQ multiplex PCR assay. To provide template for TCR sequencing, every sample had RNA extracted and reverse transcribed into cDNA. SuperScript III was used to make first-strand cDNA, primed with a 2:1 mix of oligo-dT and random hexamers. A synthetic immune receptor repertoire was used to assess amplification bias, and residual bias was removed computationally. Concerning the study's data processing: Raw reads were preprocessed to remove errors, and CDR3 was defined according to IMGT conventions as the region from the conserved cysteine to phenylalanine. Clonality was calculated as 1 minus Shannon entropy normalized by log2 of the number of productive unique TCRs. Whether each scalp clone was CD4 or CD8 was inferred by checking scalp TCRbeta sequences against the CD4 and CD8 repertoires from sorted blood. TCRdb holds this immuneACCESS table with in-frame rearrangements only. Some clones are missing; in checked studies, unresolved V genes explain under half, and the rest has no known cause. That table gives V, J and clone size, and the DNA gave D and trimming. For this sample there are about 150,000 clones; over 70% appear just once. Over 13% of the sample goes to the ten largest clones.

From the cysteine up to the phenylalanine, the CDR3 has a length of 16 residues. Only the CDR3 region is kept as DNA, spanning 48 bases read in frame from base 1. The CDR1 and CDR2 encoded by the germline V gene are SGDLS and YYNGEE. Deletion took 0 bases off V and 2 bases off J, with a span of 15 bases between the germline ends. The time point label corresponds to: baseline before oral tofacitinib. Lesional scalp punch biopsies and peripheral blood were collected from alopecia areata patients. After PBMCs were isolated by density centrifugation and stained for CD3, CD4 and CD8, a FACSAria was used to sort CD4+ and CD8+ T cells.

This receptor was taken from a human donor with alopecia areata. The input for sequencing was CD8+ T cells sorted from blood, taken at week 0. The V and J genes are TRBV9 and TRBJ2-7; a tentative D call is TRBD2 (6 bases match). The CDR3 sequence is CASSVEDYPSAYEQYF. The nucleotides read TGTGCCAGCAGCGTAGAGGACTATCCCTCGGCCTACGAGCAGTACTTC.